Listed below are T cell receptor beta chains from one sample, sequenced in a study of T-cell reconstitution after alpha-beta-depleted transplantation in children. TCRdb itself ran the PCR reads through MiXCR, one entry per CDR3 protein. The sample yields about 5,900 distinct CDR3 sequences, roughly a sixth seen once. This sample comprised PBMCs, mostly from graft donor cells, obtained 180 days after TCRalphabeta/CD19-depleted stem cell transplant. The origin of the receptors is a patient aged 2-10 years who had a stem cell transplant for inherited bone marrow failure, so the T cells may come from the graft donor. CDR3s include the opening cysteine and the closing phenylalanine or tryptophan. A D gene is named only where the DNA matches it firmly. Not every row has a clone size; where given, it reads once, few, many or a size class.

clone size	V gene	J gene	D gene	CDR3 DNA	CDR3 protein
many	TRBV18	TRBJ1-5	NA	TGTGCCAGCTCACCAGGGAATCAGCCCCAGCATTTT	CASSPGNQPQHF
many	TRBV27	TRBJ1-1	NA	TGTGCCAGCACCGGACTGCCTCCCATGAACACTGAAGCTTTCTTT	CASTGLPPMNTEAFF
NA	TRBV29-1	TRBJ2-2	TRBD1	TGCAGCGTTGAACGGTGTGAGGACAGGGGGCCCCTTCCGAACACCGGGGAGCTGTTTTTT	CSVERCEDRGPLPNTGELFF
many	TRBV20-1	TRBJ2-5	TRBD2	TGCAGTGCTAGAGTGCCAGCGGGAGGTGAGACCCAGTACTTC	CSARVPAGGETQYF
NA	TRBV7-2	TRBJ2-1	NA	TGTGCCAGCAGATTTAGCGGCAGCAATGAGCAGTTCTTC	CASRFSGSNEQFF
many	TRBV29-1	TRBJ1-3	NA	TGCAGCGTTGACGGCGGAAACACCATATATTTT	CSVDGGNTIYF
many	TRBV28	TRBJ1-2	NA	TGTGCCAGCAGGTTACAAGGATACTATGGCTACACCTTC	CASRLQGYYGYTF
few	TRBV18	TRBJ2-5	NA	TGTGCCAGCTCACCAGCGGCCCCCAAAGAGACCCAGTACTTC	CASSPAAPKETQYF
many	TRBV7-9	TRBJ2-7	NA	TGTGCCAGCAGCTTAGATACAGACGAGCAGTACTTC	CASSLDTDEQYF
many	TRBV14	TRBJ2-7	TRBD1	TGTGCCAGCAGCCGAGGTACAGGGGACGAGCAGTACTTC	CASSRGTGDEQYF
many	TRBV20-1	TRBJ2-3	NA	TGCAGCAATCTAAAGGGGGCGGGAGTGGATACGCAGTATTTT	CSNLKGAGVDTQYF
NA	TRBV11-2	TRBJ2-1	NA	TGTGCCAGCAGCTTAGCTTCGGGGAACAATGAGCAGTTCTTC	CASSLASGNNEQFF
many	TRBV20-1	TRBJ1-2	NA	TGCAGTGCTAGTATTCCGGATAACTATGGCTACACCTTC	CSASIPDNYGYTF
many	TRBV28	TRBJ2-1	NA	TGTGCCAGCAGTTTAGATTTTGTTCTGCGGAGCTCCTACAATGAGCAGTTCTTC	CASSLDFVLRSSYNEQFF
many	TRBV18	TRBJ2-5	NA	TGTGCCAGCTCCCCCAGGGGAGAGACCCAGTACTTC	CASSPRGETQYF
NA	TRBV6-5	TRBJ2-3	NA	TGTGCCAGCAGTTACGGTGGGGGAGGCACAGATACGCAGTATTTT	CASSYGGGGTDTQYF
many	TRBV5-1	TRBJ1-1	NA	TGCGCCAGCAGAGATGGGGAAAACACTGAAGCTTTCTTT	CASRDGENTEAFF
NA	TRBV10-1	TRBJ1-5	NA	TGCGCCAGCAGTGAGTCTTGGGGTACAGCCTTACAGAAGCGCAATCAGCCCCAGCATTTT	CASSESWGTALQKRNQPQHF
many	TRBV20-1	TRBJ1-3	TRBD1	TGCAGTGCTAGAGATCCCGGGACAGCTGGAAACACCATATATTTT	CSARDPGTAGNTIYF
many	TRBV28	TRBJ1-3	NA	TGTGCCAGCAGTGTAGGGGGGAGCTCTGGAAACACCATATATTTT	CASSVGGSSGNTIYF
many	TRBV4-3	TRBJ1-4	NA	TGCGCCAGCAGCCAAGAAAGGGACTTAGGAGAAAAACTGTTTTTT	CASSQERDLGEKLFF
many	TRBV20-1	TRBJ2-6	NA	TGCAGTGCTAGGGACAGCTCAACGGCCAACGTCCTGACTTTC	CSARDSSTANVLTF
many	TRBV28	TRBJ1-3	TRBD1	TGTGCCAGCAGTTTATTTTTAACGGGACAGAGTTTTTCCTCTGGAAACACCATATATTTT	CASSLFLTGQSFSSGNTIYF
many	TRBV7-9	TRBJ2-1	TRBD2	TGTGCCAGCAGCTTTAGCGGGAGTCTCGACAATGAGCAGTTCTTC	CASSFSGSLDNEQFF
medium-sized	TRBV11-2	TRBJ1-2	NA	TGTGCCAGCAGCTTAGCCCCATACAGGGAGGCCACCTTC	CASSLAPYREATF
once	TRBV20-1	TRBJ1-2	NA	TGCAGTGCTAGCCTCCGAGGGTACATGTATGGCTACACCTTC	CSASLRGYMYGYTF
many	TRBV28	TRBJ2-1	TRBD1	TGTGCCAGCAGGGGGTGGGACAGGGGGTACAATGAGCAGTTCTTC	CASRGWDRGYNEQFF
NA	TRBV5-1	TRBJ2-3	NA	TGCGCCAGCGGTTCAGGTGATCCCAGCACAGATACGCAGTATTTT	CASGSGDPSTDTQYF
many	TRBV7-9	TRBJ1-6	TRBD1	TGTGCCAGCAGCCCCAGGGGGGTCTCACCCCTCCACTTT	CASSPRGVSPLHF
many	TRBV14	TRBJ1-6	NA	TGTGCCAGCAGCCAATATGGGGAAGGACCCCTCCACTTT	CASSQYGEGPLHF
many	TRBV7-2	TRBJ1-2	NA	TGTGCCAGCAGCTTAGCGAGGGACACTTCTAACTATGGCTACACCTTC	CASSLARDTSNYGYTF
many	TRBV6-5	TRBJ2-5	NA	TGTGCCAGCAGTTACTCTTCCAGGGTCTCAGAGACCCAGTACTTC	CASSYSSRVSETQYF
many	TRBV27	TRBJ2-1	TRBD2	TGTGCCAGCAGACCTCTAGCGGGCAATGAGCAGTTCTTC	CASRPLAGNEQFF
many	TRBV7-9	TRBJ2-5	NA	TGTGCCAGCAGCGCCGCCTTAGCACAGTTTGGTGAGACCCAGTACTTC	CASSAALAQFGETQYF
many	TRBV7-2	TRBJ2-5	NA	TGTGCCAGCAGCTTAGCGGGAGAGTTCCAAGAGACCCAGTACTTC	CASSLAGEFQETQYF
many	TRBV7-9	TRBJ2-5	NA	TGTGCCAGCAGCCTGGGGTTCCTTGAGACCCAGTACTTC	CASSLGFLETQYF
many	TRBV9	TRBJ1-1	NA	TGTGCCAGCAGCGGGAGGGACCTCTCTGAAGCTTTCTTT	CASSGRDLSEAFF
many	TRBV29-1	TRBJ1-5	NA	TGCAGCGTTGGGCAGTCTAGCAATCAGCCCCAGCATTTT	CSVGQSSNQPQHF
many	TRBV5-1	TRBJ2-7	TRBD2	TGCGCCAGCAGCTTTCTAGCGGGAGCTCACGACGAGCAGTACTTC	CASSFLAGAHDEQYF
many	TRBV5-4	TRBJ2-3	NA	TGTGCCAGCAGCTTATCCGGGAGACAGTACACAGATACGCAGTATTTT	CASSLSGRQYTDTQYF
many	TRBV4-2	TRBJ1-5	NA	TGTGCCAGCAGCCCATCCCGGGGGGAGCAGCCCCAGCATTTT	CASSPSRGEQPQHF
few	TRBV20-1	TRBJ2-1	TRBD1	TGCAGTGCCGTTTCCACCGGGACAGGCGTCTACAATGAGCAGTTCTTC	CSAVSTGTGVYNEQFF
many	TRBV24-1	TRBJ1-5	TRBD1	TGTGCCACCAGCGCCAAGACAGGGGATGGCAATCAGCCCCAGCATTTT	CATSAKTGDGNQPQHF
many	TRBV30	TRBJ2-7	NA	TGTGCCTGGAGTTATCGGACAAGCGAGCAGTACTTC	CAWSYRTSEQYF
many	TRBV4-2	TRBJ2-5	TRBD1	TGTGCCAGCTCGACTGGGTTTACTTTCGAAACAGGGGGCAAAGAGACCCAGTACTTC	CASSTGFTFETGGKETQYF
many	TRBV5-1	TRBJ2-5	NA	TGCGCCAGCAGCTTGGAGGACCCGGAACAAGAGACCCAGTACTTC	CASSLEDPEQETQYF
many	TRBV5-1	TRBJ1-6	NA	TGCGCCAGCAGCTTGGCCGGCAGTCCTTCACCCCTCCACTTT	CASSLAGSPSPLHF
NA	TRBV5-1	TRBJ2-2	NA	TGCGCCAGCAGCTTGTCCGCAGAGGTGAACACCGGGGAGCTGTTTTTT	CASSLSAEVNTGELFF
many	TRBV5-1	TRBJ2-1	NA	TGCGCCAGCAGCTTGGTACACAGCTCCTACAATGAGCAGTTCTTC	CASSLVHSSYNEQFF
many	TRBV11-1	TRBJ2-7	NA	TGTGCCAGCAGCCGGAACAGGGACCTCTCCTACGAGCAGTACTTC	CASSRNRDLSYEQYF
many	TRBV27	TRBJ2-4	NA	TGTGCCAGCCGGACAGCCTACCTAGCCAAAAACATTCAGTACTTC	CASRTAYLAKNIQYF
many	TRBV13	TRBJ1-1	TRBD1	TGTGCCAGCAGCTTAAACAGGGGGCTCATGAACACTGAAGCTTTCTTT	CASSLNRGLMNTEAFF
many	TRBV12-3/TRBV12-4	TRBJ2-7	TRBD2	TGTGCCAGCAGTGCTAGCGGGAAGCCCCTCTTC	CASSASGKPLF
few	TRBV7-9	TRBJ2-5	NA	TGTGCCAGCAGCTTCCTAAAGGGAAGGACGGAAGAGACCCAGTACTTC	CASSFLKGRTEETQYF
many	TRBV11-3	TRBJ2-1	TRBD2	TGTGCCAGCAGCTTAGACGCGGGAGGGGGGGGCAATGAGCAGTTCTTC	CASSLDAGGGGNEQFF
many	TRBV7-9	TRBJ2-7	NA	TGTGCCAGCAGAACCACAGGGATTGGCGAGCAGTACTTC	CASRTTGIGEQYF
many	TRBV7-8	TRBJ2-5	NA	TGTGCCAGCAGCACTCTAGTCGGGACCCAGTACTTC	CASSTLVGTQYF
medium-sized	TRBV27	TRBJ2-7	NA	TGTGCCAGCAGACCTCCTTTGTATATCGACGAGCAGTACTTC	CASRPPLYIDEQYF
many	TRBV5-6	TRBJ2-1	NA	TGTGCCAGCAGCTTGGCCGGGACAATATCATACAATGAGCAGTTCTTC	CASSLAGTISYNEQFF
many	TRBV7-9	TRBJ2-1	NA	TGTGCCAGCAGCAATACAGGGTTGGATGAGCAGTTCTTC	CASSNTGLDEQFF